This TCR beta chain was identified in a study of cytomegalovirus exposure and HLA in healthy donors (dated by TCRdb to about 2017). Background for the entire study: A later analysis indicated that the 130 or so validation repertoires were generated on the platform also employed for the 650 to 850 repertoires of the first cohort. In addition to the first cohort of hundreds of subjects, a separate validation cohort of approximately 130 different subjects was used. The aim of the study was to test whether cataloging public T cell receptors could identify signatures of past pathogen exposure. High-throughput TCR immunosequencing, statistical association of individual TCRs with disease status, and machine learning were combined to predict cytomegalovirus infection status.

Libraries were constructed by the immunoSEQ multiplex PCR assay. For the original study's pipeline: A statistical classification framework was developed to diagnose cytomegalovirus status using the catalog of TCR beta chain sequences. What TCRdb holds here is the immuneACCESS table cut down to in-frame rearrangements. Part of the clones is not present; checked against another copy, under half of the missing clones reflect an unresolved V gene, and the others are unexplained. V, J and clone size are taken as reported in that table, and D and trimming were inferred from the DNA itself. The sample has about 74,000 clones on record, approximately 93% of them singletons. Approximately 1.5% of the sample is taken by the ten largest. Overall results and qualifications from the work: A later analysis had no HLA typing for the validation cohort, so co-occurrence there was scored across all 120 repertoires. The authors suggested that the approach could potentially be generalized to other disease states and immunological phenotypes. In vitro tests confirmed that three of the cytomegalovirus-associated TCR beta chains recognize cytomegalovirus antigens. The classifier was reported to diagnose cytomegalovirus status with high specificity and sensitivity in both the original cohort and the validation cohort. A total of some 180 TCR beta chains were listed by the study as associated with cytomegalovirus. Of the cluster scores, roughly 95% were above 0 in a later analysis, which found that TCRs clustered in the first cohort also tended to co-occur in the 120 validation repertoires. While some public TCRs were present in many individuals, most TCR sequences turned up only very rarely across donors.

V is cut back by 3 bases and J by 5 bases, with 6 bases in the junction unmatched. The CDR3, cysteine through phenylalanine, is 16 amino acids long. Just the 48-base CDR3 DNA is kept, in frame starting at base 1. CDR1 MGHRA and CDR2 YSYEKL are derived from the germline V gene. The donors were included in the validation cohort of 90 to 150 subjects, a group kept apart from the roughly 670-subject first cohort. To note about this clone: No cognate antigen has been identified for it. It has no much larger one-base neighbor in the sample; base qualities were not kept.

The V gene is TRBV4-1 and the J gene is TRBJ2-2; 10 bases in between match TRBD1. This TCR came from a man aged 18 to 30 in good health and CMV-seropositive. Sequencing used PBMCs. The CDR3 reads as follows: CASSQPGQGKTGELFF. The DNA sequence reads TGCGCCAGCAGCCAGCCGGGACAGGGGAAGACCGGGGAGCTGTTTTTT.